Shown below are 8 T cell receptor beta chains from a single sample sequenced in a study of blood T cell repertoires in COVID-19. Sequencing was performed with immunoSEQ multiplex PCR; in TCRdb, only in-frame clones are kept and a portion is missing. The top ten hold over 3.5% of the sample, which has 150,000 to 200,000 clones, 80% to 95% seen once. The sample was peripheral blood. These receptors originate from a woman in her 50s with acute or convalescent COVID-19.

The chain carries TRBV7-8 and TRBJ2-1, with 8 bases identical to TRBD2. The CDR3 spans 15 residues. The germline V gene encodes CDR1 SGHVS and CDR2 FQNEAQ. Trimming took 5 bases from V and 10 from J; bases not matched to a gene: 13. CDR3 sequence reads: CASSRRRTSLEEQFF. CDR3 nucleotide sequence: TGTGCCAGCAGCCGAAGGAGGACTAGCTTGGAGGAGCAGTTCTTC.

The chain couples TRBV24-1 to TRBJ1-2, with a possible D match to TRBD1 (5 bases). There are 13 residues in the CDR3. Germline V gene sequence: CDR1 KGHDR, CDR2 SFDVKD. Trimming took 12 bases from V and 6 from J, leaving 19 bases between them. The CDR3 loop is CAPLGGKVDGYTF. The CDR3 nucleotides read TGTGCCCCGCTGGGGGGGAAAGTCGATGGCTACACCTTC.

V is TRBV5-6 and J is TRBJ1-6, with D perhaps TRBD1 (6 bases). This CDR3 has 14 residues. Germline V gene sequence: CDR1 SGHDT, CDR2 YYEEEE. Trimming took 0 bases from V and 7 from J, leaving 8 bases between them. The CDR3 coding sequence is TGTGCCAGCAGCTTGGACAGGGCCAATTCACCCCTCCACTTT. Amino acid sequence: CASSLDRANSPLHF.

The J gene is TRBJ1-5, the V gene TRBV7-2; D gene unclear. This CDR3 contains 15 residues. Trimming shortened V by 4 bases and J by 1 base, and 11 bases separated the two germline ends. CDR1 is SGHTA, CDR2 FQGNSA, per germline. For the CDR3, the DNA is TGTGCCAGCAGCTCGGTCGGAGGAAGCAATCAGCCCCAGCATTTT. Its protein product is CASSSVGGSNQPQHF.

The rearrangement joins TRBV30 to TRBJ1-3; D gene uncertain. The CDR3 has 14 residues. Germline V lookup: CDR1 GTSNPN, CDR2 SVGIG (reference sequence). Trimming shortened V by 2 bases and J by 0 bases, and 8 bases separated the two germline ends. CDR3 sequence reads: CAWSYFGSGNTIYF. In DNA form, the CDR3 reads TGTGCCTGGAGTTACTTCGGCTCTGGAAACACCATATATTTT. Together with reference TRBV30 and TRBJ1-3, the CDR3 gives the full variable domain: SQTIHQWPATLVQPVGSPLSLECTVEGTSNPNLYWYRQAAGRGLQLLFYSVGIGQISSEVPQNLSASRPQDRQFILSSKKLLLSDSGFYLCAWSYFGSGNTIYFGEGSWLTVV.

The genes are TRBV18 and TRBJ1-2; 12 bases fit TRBD1. V dropped 0 bases and J dropped 5; count of bases not matched to a gene: 10. This CDR3 is built from 18 residues. Germline V gene data show CDR1 as KGHSH and CDR2 as LQKENI. The CDR3 DNA reads TGTGCCAGCTCACCACCGGGACAGGGGGCGCAATTAAAGTATGGCTACACCTTC. Its translation is CASSPPGQGAQLKYGYTF.

This chain joins TRBV7-9 and TRBJ2-3, with 10 bases identical to TRBD2. The CDR3 has 14 residues. Germline lookup yields CDR1 SEHNR and CDR2 FQNEAQ (reference sequence). V gave up 1 base and J gave up 6 bases; unmatched junction bases: 1. Here the CDR3 reads CASSLGAGGDTQYF. The CDR3 DNA sequence: TGTGCCAGCAGCTTAGGAGCGGGAGGGGATACGCAGTATTTT. Full variable domain (missing parts from reference TRBV7-9 and TRBJ2-3): DTGVSQNPRHKITKRGQNVTFRCDPISEHNRLYWYRQTLGQGPEFLTYFQNEAQLEKSRLLSDRFSAERPKGSFSTLEIQRTEQGDSAMYLCASSLGAGGDTQYFGPGTRLTVL.

This chain uses TRBV9 with TRBJ1-2; the match to TRBD1 covers 7 bases. V lost 0 bases and J lost 6; bases outside the gene matches: 2. Germline CDR1 SGDLS, CDR2 YYNGEE. There are 13 residues in the CDR3. CDR3 residues: CASSVGQGHGYTF. As DNA, the CDR3 is TGTGCCAGCAGCGTAGGACAGGGCCATGGCTACACCTTC.